The next 8 T cell receptor beta chains were all read from a single sample in a study of breast tumors, draining lymph nodes, adjacent tissues. Samples came from axillary lymph nodes draining the breast cancer. TCRdb itself ran the multiplex PCR reads through MiXCR, one entry per CDR3 protein. The profile shows some 150,000 distinct CDR3 sequences, approximately 20% of them singletons. Sequencing used axillary lymph node tissue. The source is a female donor with breast cancer. Some clones in this sample may be carry-over from other donors' samples.

The V and J genes are TRBV19 and TRBJ1-5, with D possibly TRBD1 on 6 matching bases. CDR1 and CDR2 (germline): LNHDA, SQIVND (reference sequence). The CDR3 is made up of 17 amino acids. The V end was cut by 4 bases, the J end by 1 base, with 17 bases between. CDR3 DNA sequence: TGTGCCAGTAGTACGCTAGGACAGCATGGAAGCAATCAGCCCCAGCATTTT. It is translated as CASSTLGQHGSNQPQHF.

This clonotype was counted between two and nine times. The chain links TRBV28 to TRBJ1-3, with a possible D match to TRBD1 (5 bases). CDR1 MDHEN and CDR2 SYDVKM come from the germline V gene. Trimming stripped 6 bases from V and 0 bases from J, with 12 bases between. CDR3 length: 15 amino acids. CDR3 sequence: CASSPDSVSGNTIYF. In DNA form, the CDR3 reads TGTGCCAGCAGCCCCGACAGCGTCTCTGGAAACACCATATATTTT. Looking up the rest from reference TRBV28 and TRBJ1-3 gives the full variable domain: DVKVTQSSRYLVKRTGEKVFLECVQDMDHENMFWYRQDPGLGLRLIYFSYDVKMKEKGDIPEGYSVSREKKERFSLILESASTNQTSMYLCASSPDSVSGNTIYFGEGSWLTVV.

This clonotype was seen at least ten times. The chain links TRBV29-1 to TRBJ2-3, with D maybe TRBD2 (5 bases). This CDR3 is built from 14 residues. With 3 bases removed from V and 0 bases from J, the gap between germline ends came to 10 bases. In germline, CDR1 is SQVTM, CDR2 ANQGSEA. The CDR3 DNA reads TGCAGCGTTGAGTCGCGGGTGAGCACAGATACGCAGTATTTT. Its translation: CSVESRVSTDTQYF.

V is TRBV7-6 and J is TRBJ2-3, with 10 bases lining up with TRBD2. This CDR3 contains 17 residues. J gave up 1 base and V 1 base, and 5 bases lay outside the gene matches. Germline-derived CDR1 and CDR2 are SGHVS and FNYEAQ. CDR3 DNA: TGTGCCAGCAGCTTAGGTTCTGGGACTAGCGGCACAGATACGCAGTATTTT. This sequence encodes CASSLGSGTSGTDTQYF.

Details on this clonotype: It may be a read error: a sequence one base away is much more abundant. This chain connects TRBV7-9 to TRBJ2-5, with D maybe TRBD1 (8 bases). The CDR3 totals 15 residues. Germline values: CDR1 SEHNR, CDR2 FQNEAQ (reference sequence). CDR3 sequence reads: CAGSATGGGKETQYF. The DNA for the CDR3 is TGTGCCGGCAGCGCTACAGGGGGGGGGAAAGAGACCCAGTACTTC.

This clonotype appeared a few times. V usage is TRBV6-5 and J usage is TRBJ2-7; TRBD1 matches at 9 bases. Unmatched junction bases numbered 4, after V lost 4 bases and J lost 3 bases. Germline CDR1 MNHEY, CDR2 SVGAGI. There are 14 residues in the CDR3. CDR3 bases: TGTGCCAGCAGTTCAACAGGGGGCGTCTACGAGCAGTACTTC. Its translation: CASSSTGGVYEQYF.

This clonotype was found many times. The chain joins TRBV4-1 to TRBJ2-3, with no clear D. This CDR3 is 14 amino acids long. CDR1 and CDR2 (germline): MGHRA, YSYEKL. Trimming removed 0 bases from V and 0 bases from J, with 4 bases in between. CDR3 sequence reads: CASSQDSSTDTQYF. For the CDR3, the DNA is TGCGCCAGCAGCCAAGATTCGAGCACAGATACGCAGTATTTT.

As concerns this clonotype: Being one base from a much bigger clone, this may be a read error. The chain recombines TRBV19 with TRBJ1-5; D unclear. V shed 7 bases and J shed 1 base, with 5 bases lying between them. CDR1 and CDR2 (germline): LNHDA, SQIVND (reference sequence). This CDR3 comprises 12 residues. The CDR3 nucleotides are TGTGCCAGTAATTACAGCAATCAGCCCCAGCATTTT. Translation: CASNYSNQPQHF.